This T cell receptor (beta chain) was recovered during a study of blood T cells in healthy people across ages. Alongside a J-beta primer mix, a sample-barcoded 5' primer served in a second PCR lasting about 6 to 11 cycles. TCRdb called the 5' RACE reads again in MiXCR, with one record for every CDR3 protein. The sample includes approximately 830,000 distinct CDR3 sequences, around 62% of them seen just once. Healthy Russian Caucasian donors spanned ages about 6 to 90 years. CDR1 and CDR2 (germline): LGHNA, YNFKEQ. The CDR3 is made up of 14 amino acids. The chain couples TRBV4-2 to TRBJ2-4; D is undetermined. The J call may be mistaken, given a closer DNA end match to TRBJ2-7. This receptor was identified in a man aged 25-45 years in good health. The sequenced material came from blood. CDR3 sequence reads: CANRGESYFDEQYF. The CDR3 bases are TGTGCCAACAGAGGTGAAAGTTACTTCGACGAGCAGTACTTC.